One sample yielded the 8 T cell receptor beta chains listed below, sequenced in a study of T cell responses to AZD1222 COVID-19 vaccine (dated by TCRdb to the early 2020s). Library preparation used the immunoSEQ multiplex PCR assay. This immuneACCESS table, as held by TCRdb, lists in-frame sequences with V and J called but not all clones. Of the missing ones, under half trace to an unresolved V gene in checked studies; the others have no known cause. The sample table lists 120,000 to 150,000 clones, about 93% of them with a count of one. Of the sample, about 4% falls within the top ten clones. Read against the paper, the sample's time point label means: about 28 days (+/-7) after the second vaccine dose. Here the sequenced sample was peripheral blood, taken 28 days after the second AZD1222 dose. These receptors all stem from an adult who received the AZD1222 COVID-19 vaccine.

The chain employs TRBV4-2 and TRBJ1-1, with a weak D call TRBD1 (5 bases). Germline lookup yields CDR1 LGHNA and CDR2 YNFKEQ. Trimming pared 0 bases from V and 4 bases from J, leaving 15 bases between. This CDR3 is 16 amino acids long. DNA for the CDR3: TGTGCCAGCAGCCAAGAATCTGGGGCCTACCCCACTGAAGCTTTCTTT. As protein: CASSQESGAYPTEAFF.

V gene TRBV2 combines with J gene TRBJ1-3; D is perhaps TRBD1 (5 bases). Germline CDR1 and CDR2: SNHLY and FYNNEI. The CDR3 has 13 amino acids. The V and J ends lost 2 bases and 8 bases respectively, with 10 bases between them. CDR3 DNA: TGTGCCAGCAGTGAATGGGGGGACTACACCATATATTTT. This encodes CASSEWGDYTIYF.

This rearrangement joins TRBV6-5 to TRBJ1-2; D perhaps matches TRBD1 (6 bases). V was trimmed by 7 bases and J by 7 bases, leaving 16 bases between them. The germline V gene encodes CDR1 MNHEY and CDR2 SVGAGI. This CDR3 spans 13 amino acids. DNA for the CDR3: TGTGCCAGCAATGTAAACAGGGACGGTGGCTACACCTTC. It encodes CASNVNRDGGYTF.

This chain uses TRBV18 with TRBJ1-2; 7 bases are a match to TRBD1. V lost 3 bases and J lost 5; bases outside the gene matches: 6. The CDR3 is 14 amino acids. CDR1 is KGHSH and CDR2 is LQKENI in the germline V gene. The CDR3 DNA sequence: TGTGCCAGCTCACCCGAACAGGGGAGGTATGGCTACACCTTC. It specifies CASSPEQGRYGYTF.

The CDR3 protein is CASSLRGGGELFF. The DNA of the CDR3 is TGTGCCAGCAGCTTACGAGGCGGCGGGGAGCTGTTTTTT. This chain connects TRBV7-9 to TRBJ2-2, with D hard to call. The CDR3 consists of 13 residues. Trimming shortened V by 2 bases and J by 7 bases, and 8 bases separated the two germline ends. The V gene's germline CDR1 is SEHNR and CDR2 FQNEAQ (reference sequence).

This chain connects TRBV7-9 to TRBJ1-2; D gene uncertain. V was trimmed by 3 bases and J by 7 bases, leaving 9 bases between them. The CDR3 consists of 12 residues. CDR1 is SEHNR, CDR2 FQNEAQ, per germline (reference sequence). CDR3 loop: CASSFGSSGYTF. The CDR3 nucleotides are TGTGCCAGCAGCTTTGGGTCCAGTGGCTACACCTTC.

In DNA form, the CDR3 reads TGTGCCAGCAGTTACTTGGCTTTGGCAGGCTTAACCGGGGAGCTGTTTTTT. The encoded protein is CASSYLALAGLTGELFF. This chain links TRBV6-2 or TRBV6-3 with TRBJ2-2; D unclear. Germline loops: CDR1 MNHEY, CDR2 SVGEGT. The CDR3 contains 17 residues. Trimming took off 1 base at V and 5 bases at J, with 17 bases between the two ends.

The chain joins TRBV5-1 to TRBJ1-1; D not certain. V was clipped by 6 bases and J by 4 bases, with 16 bases between them. The CDR3 consists of 14 residues. Germline V gene sequence: CDR1 SGHRS, CDR2 YFSETQ. The CDR3 here is CASNLVTSSTEAFF. The CDR3 DNA follows: TGCGCCAGCAATTTAGTGACTTCGAGCACTGAAGCTTTCTTT.